Sequencing of this T cell receptor beta chain was carried out in a study of blood T cell repertoires in COVID-19. This table comes from immunoSEQ multiplex PCR, and its TCRdb copy is limited to in-frame clones, with some not included. The repertoire has 200,000 to 250,000 clones, around 84% of them found once; the top ten carry about 6%. CDR1 MDHEN and CDR2 SYDVKM come from the germline V gene. V was clipped by 7 bases and J by 0 bases; unmatched bases: 9. The CDR3 is made up of 15 amino acids. Sequencing was carried out using peripheral blood. This chain connects TRBV28 to TRBJ2-7, with TRBD1 identical over 7 bases. This clonotype originated in a man aged 80 or over with acute or convalescent COVID-19. The CDR3 loop is CASKGGLAGSYEQYF. CDR3 DNA: TGTGCCAGCAAAGGGGGCTTAGCTGGCTCCTACGAGCAGTACTTC.